This TCR beta chain was recorded in a study of blood T cells in healthy people across ages. Study conclusions and caveats: The long-lived group displayed more naive CD4+ cells, plus higher diversity, than the aged donors did. A roughly linear fall in TCR beta diversity per million T cells was seen with increasing age.

The germline V gene encodes CDR1 KGHDR and CDR2 SFDVKD. V lost 1 base, J lost 4 bases, and 13 bases lay in between. The CDR3 is 16 residues long. Concerning this clonotype itself: Its antigen is currently unknown.

PCR was performed a second time for about 7 to 11 cycles using a sample-barcoded 5' primer and a J-beta primer mix. TCRdb re-derived calls from the 5' RACE reads in MiXCR, one entry per CDR3 protein. In the table there are hundreds of thousands of distinct CDR3 sequences, about 30% of which are singletons. Sequenced material: blood. V gene TRBV24-1 combines with J gene TRBJ2-1; the D is unclear. The receptor was derived from a woman at least 80 years old in good health. This CDR3 reads CATSDFGLVGYNEQFF. The CDR3 nucleotides are TGTGCCACCAGTGATTTTGGCCTAGTGGGGTACAATGAGCAGTTCTTC.